This TCR beta chain was found in a study of PD-1 blockade in classical Hodgkin lymphoma. Overall study results and limits: Patients with an early start, nivolumab under 1 year after ASCT, were excluded. Baseline diversity was lower in partial responders and progressors than complete responders. CD8+ TCR diversity did not rise significantly by C4D1, unlike CD4+. Relative to healthy donors, newly diagnosed patients reportedly had lower baseline TCR diversity, which was reported as lower still in relapsed/refractory patients.

Sequencing was performed with immunoSEQ multiplex PCR; in TCRdb, only in-frame clones are kept and a portion is missing. The sample contains over 80,000 clones, roughly 78% of which appear only once. The CDR3 extends over 16 amino acids. Germline V gene data show CDR1 as SGHNT and CDR2 as YYREEE (reference sequence). Losses at the gene ends were 0 bases for V and 6 bases for J; bases not matched to a gene: 11. Time point noted: cycle 4 day 1 (C4D1), after 6 weeks of nivolumab. After autologous stem cell transplantation all patients relapsed, and prior brentuximab vedotin exposure differed between cohorts. Note on this clone: The antigen remains undetermined.

The sample consisted of peripheral blood mononuclear cells (PBMCs), taken before the fourth cycle of nivolumab. This sequence joins TRBV5-4 and TRBJ2-7; 8 nucleotides line up with TRBD2. This TCR came from a human donor with classical Hodgkin lymphoma. The CDR3 sequence is CASSLEGSGASGEQYF. For the CDR3, the DNA is TGTGCCAGCAGCTTGGAGGGTAGCGGGGCATCAGGCGAGCAGTACTTC.